The 11 T cell receptor beta chains in this list originate from one sample, sequenced in a study of CD8+CD57+ T cells in acquired aplastic anemia (dated by TCRdb to between 2017 and 2018). Expansion of CD8+CD57+ cells had been shown by flow cytometry in the patients chosen for sequencing. TCRdb lists the instrument as Illumina HiSeq 2000. TCR beta VDJ combination and CDR3 sequence profiling used genomic DNA as the template. TCRdb redid the processing of the public reads, applying fastp at Q25 and MiXCR, and retained in-frame beta chains. For every CDR3 protein sequence, its rows merge into one entry that carries the most common genes and DNA. The sample records around 80,000 distinct CDR3 sequences, about 70% of which are singletons. In total, the top ten clones hold more than 80% of the sample. The specimen was sorted CD4+, CD8+, or CD8+CD57+ T cells (not recorded which) from PBMCs. These receptors were collected from a human donor with aplastic anemia.

This rearrangement joins TRBV20-1 to TRBJ2-3, with 7 bases aligning to TRBD2. With 5 bases clipped from V and 1 base from J, the junction kept 9 bases outside the gene matches. The CDR3 is 15 residues long. Germline CDR1 and CDR2: DFQATT and SNEGSKA (reference sequence). CDR3 DNA: TGCAGTGCTCAGTCCCCCCTAGCGGGCACAGATACGCAGTATTTT. It specifies CSAQSPLAGTDTQYF.

The V gene is TRBV9, the J gene TRBJ2-7; weak D call: TRBD2 (6 bases). Trimming took off 2 bases at V and 5 bases at J, with 14 bases between the two ends. CDR3 length equals 14 residues. Germline assignment: CDR1 SGDLS and CDR2 YYNGEE. The CDR3, as DNA: TGTGCCAGCAGCGTTGGGGACTCGGCCCACGAGCAGTACTTC. Protein sequence: CASSVGDSAHEQYF. Filled out from reference TRBV9 and TRBJ2-7, the complete variable domain reads DSGVTQTPKHLITATGQRVTLRCSPRSGDLSVYWYQQSLDQGLQFLIQYYNGEERAKGNILERFSAQQFPDLHSELNLSSLELGDSALYFCASSVGDSAHEQYFGPGTRLTVT.

This chain connects TRBV12-3 or TRBV12-4 to TRBJ1-2; a weak D match, TRBD1 (5 bases). With 10 bases removed from V and 4 bases from J, the gap between germline ends came to 7 bases. This CDR3 region has 10 residues. The CDR3 reads CATRGYGYTF. The CDR3 DNA reads as TGTGCCACGAGGGGCTATGGCTACACCTTC.

This clonotype was detected only a few times. The chain combines TRBV29-1 with TRBJ2-7; perhaps TRBD1 as D (7 bases). The CDR3 contains 14 residues. Trimming stripped 4 bases from V and 3 bases from J, with 16 bases between. From germline, CDR1 is SQVTM and CDR2 ANQGSEA. CDR3 nucleotide sequence: TGCAGCGTTGTCCCGGGGGACAGAGGCTACGAGCAGTACTTC. Translation gives CSVVPGDRGYEQYF.

This chain links TRBV16 with TRBJ2-7; 10 positions match TRBD1. Trimming removed 2 bases from V and 9 bases from J; junction bases left unmatched: 7. CDR1 and CDR2 (germline): KGHSY, FQNENV. The CDR3 consists of 14 residues. The CDR3 loop reads CASSQPDRGQGQYF. CDR3 bases: TGTGCCAGCAGCCAACCCGACAGGGGGCAGGGGCAGTACTTC.

The V gene is TRBV19, the J gene TRBJ2-7; no firm D call. CDR3 size: 11 residues. Deletions cut 4 bases from V and 6 bases from J, with 7 bases between. Germline V gene sequence: CDR1 LNHDA, CDR2 SQIVND (reference sequence). CDR3 region: CASSNGFEQYF. The CDR3 bases are TGTGCCAGTAGTAACGGGTTCGAGCAGTACTTC.

This clonotype was detected only once. The rearrangement uses TRBV6-1 and TRBJ1-2; D is perhaps TRBD1 (5 bases). The CDR3 runs 13 residues. Trimming took off 8 bases at V and 7 bases at J, with 17 bases between the two ends. Germline assignment: CDR1 MNHNS and CDR2 SASEGT. The CDR3 loop is CASSPQGTGGYTF. CDR3 coding DNA: TGTGCCAGCTCACCTCAGGGAACGGGTGGCTACACCTTC.

J is TRBJ1-3 and V is TRBV9; D not resolved. The CDR3 has 12 amino acids. Germline CDR1 is SGDLS and CDR2 is YYNGEE. The ends were cut back, 0 bases at V and 4 bases at J, with 2 bases in the middle. The CDR3 region is CASSVGGNTIYF. CDR3 sequence (DNA): TGTGCCAGCAGCGTAGGGGGAAACACCATATATTTT.

CDR3 bases: TGTGCCAGCAGCCAAGGTTCGGTCGAGACCCAGTACTTC. Protein: CASSQGSVETQYF. V gene TRBV7-6 combines with J gene TRBJ2-5; D call uncertain. This CDR3 spans 13 amino acids. Germline assignment: CDR1 SGHVS and CDR2 FNYEAQ. The ends were cut back, 5 bases at V and 5 bases at J, with 12 bases in the middle.

This clonotype was counted once. The CDR3 reads CASAPGTYGYTF. CDR3 DNA sequence: TGTGCCAGCGCTCCCGGCACCTATGGCTACACCTTC. This rearrangement joins TRBV2 to TRBJ1-2; D not certain. V gave up 8 bases and J gave up 4 bases, with 11 bases separating them. The CDR3 consists of 12 residues. CDR1 is SNHLY and CDR2 is FYNNEI in the germline V gene.

V and J are TRBV2 and TRBJ2-7; D possibly matches TRBD1 or TRBD2 (5 bases each). Germline V CDR1 and CDR2: SNHLY, FYNNEI. The CDR3 sequence is 15 residues long. V lost 4 bases and J lost 3, with 16 bases in between. As DNA, the CDR3 is TGTGCCAGCAGTGCGGGGCGGCAGCAGTTCTACGAGCAGTACTTC. Translated, it gives CASSAGRQQFYEQYF. Variable domain in full (rest from reference TRBV2 and TRBJ2-7): EPEVTQTPSHQVTQMGQEVILRCVPISNHLYFYWYRQILGQKVEFLVSFYNNEISEKSEIFDDQFSVERPDGSNFTLKIRSTKLEDSAMYFCASSAGRQQFYEQYFGPGTRLTVT.